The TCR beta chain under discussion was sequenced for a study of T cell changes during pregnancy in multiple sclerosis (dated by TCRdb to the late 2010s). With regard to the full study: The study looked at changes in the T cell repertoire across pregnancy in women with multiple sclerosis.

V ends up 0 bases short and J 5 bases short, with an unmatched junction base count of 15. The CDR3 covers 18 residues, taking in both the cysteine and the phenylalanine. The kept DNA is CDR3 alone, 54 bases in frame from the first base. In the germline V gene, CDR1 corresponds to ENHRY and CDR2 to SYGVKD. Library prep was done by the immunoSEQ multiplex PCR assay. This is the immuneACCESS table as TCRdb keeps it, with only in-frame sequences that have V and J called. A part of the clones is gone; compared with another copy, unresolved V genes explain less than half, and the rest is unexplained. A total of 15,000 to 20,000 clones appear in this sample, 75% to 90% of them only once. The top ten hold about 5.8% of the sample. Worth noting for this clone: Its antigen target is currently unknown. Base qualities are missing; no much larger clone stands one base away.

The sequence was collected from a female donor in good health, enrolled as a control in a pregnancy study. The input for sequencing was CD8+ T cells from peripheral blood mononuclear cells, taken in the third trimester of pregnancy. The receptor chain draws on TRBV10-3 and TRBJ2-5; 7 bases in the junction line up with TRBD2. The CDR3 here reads CAISESRTGYGLGETQYF. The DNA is TGTGCCATCAGTGAGTCGAGAACGGGGTACGGACTAGGGGAGACCCAGTACTTC.